Listed here are 6 T cell receptor beta chains from one sample, sequenced in a study of post-analysis software for immune sequencing data. Their specific antigens are unknown. Prepared TCR beta cDNA libraries contained unique molecular identifiers. In TCRdb, the PCR reads were re-called with MiXCR into one record per CDR3 protein. Of about 540,000 distinct CDR3 sequences listed, roughly 34% were seen once; the top ten hold approximately 6%. Broader study findings: There were a few TRBV segments more frequent in patients than controls, and TRBV5-6, TRBV5-1 and TRBV20-1 were among them.

Sequenced sample: blood. The source of these receptors is a girl between 2 and 17 years old with multiple sclerosis.

A few counts support this clonotype. J is TRBJ2-1 and V is TRBV5-1; D not certain. The CDR3 contains 16 residues. The V end lost 3 bases, the J end lost 0 bases, and 13 bases lay between the germline ends. CDR1 is SGHRS, CDR2 YFSETQ, per germline. Written as DNA, the CDR3 is TGCGCCAGCAGCTCAACTGGTCCTAGCTCCTACAATGAGCAGTTCTTC. It codes for CASSSTGPSSYNEQFF.

This chain uses TRBV20-1 with TRBJ1-1; D remains unclear. Germline V gene data show CDR1 as DFQATT and CDR2 as SNEGSKA (reference sequence). The CDR3 contains 15 residues. The ends were cut back, 7 bases at V and 4 bases at J, with 22 bases in the middle. CDR3 sequence reads: CSVQNIGERSTEAFF. CDR3 bases: TGCAGTGTTCAGAATATTGGGGAACGGAGCACTGAAGCTTTCTTT.

To note about this clonotype: A much bigger clone sits one base away, suggesting this may be a read error. This sequence joins TRBV20-1 and TRBJ2-7, with D uncertain. This CDR3 is 12 amino acids long. Germline V gene lookup returns CDR1 DFQATT and CDR2 SNEGSKA (reference sequence). V lost 0 bases and J 2 bases, leaving 5 bases between the germline ends. The CDR3 protein is CSAREGPYEQYF. The DNA of the CDR3 is TGCAGTGCTAGAGAGGGCCCCTACGAGCAGTACTTC.

This clonotype was recorded many times. The gene calls are TRBV6-5 and TRBJ2-1; no clear D. The CDR3 loop spans 11 amino acids. The germline V and J ends were trimmed by 0 bases and 6 bases, with 0 bases remaining between them. Germline lookup yields CDR1 MNHEY and CDR2 SVGAGI. CDR3 sequence: CASSYSNEQFF. CDR3 DNA: TGTGCCAGCAGTTACTCCAATGAGCAGTTCTTC.

The CDR3 loop is CASSRPGQRAEAFF. The CDR3 DNA is TGTGCCAGCAGCCGACCGGGACAAAGGGCTGAAGCTTTCTTT. This chain uses TRBV4-2 with TRBJ1-1; tentative D call: TRBD1 (6 bases). Trimming left V 4 bases short and J 6 bases short, with 15 bases between. Germline V CDR1 and CDR2: LGHNA, YNFKEQ. The CDR3 spans 14 residues.

As for this clonotype: The junction departs from germline at one end; a sequencing error may be responsible. The chain employs TRBV3-1 and TRBJ1-1; tentatively, D is TRBD1 (6 bases). Germline CDR1 is LGHDT and CDR2 is YNNKEL (reference sequence). The CDR3 totals 12 residues. In DNA, the CDR3 is TGTGCCAGTAGCCAACCGGGGGCAACGACTTTCTTT. This codes for CASSQPGATTFF.